Many counts were recorded for the clone carrying this T cell receptor beta chain. Its target is not known. Unique molecular identifiers were attached to individual cDNA molecules. TCRdb passed the 5' RACE reads through MiXCR, listing each CDR3 protein once. This table holds some 40,000 distinct CDR3 sequences, roughly 8% found once. This entry is derived from a study of early T cells in non-severe SARS-CoV-2 infection. The wider study: Sequencing targeted bulk RNA from unsorted whole blood, leaving chains unpaired. Broader study findings: Private and CD4 specificities were missed by VDJdb matching, which favored anti-spike CD8 responses.

This CDR3 is built from 17 residues. V dropped 2 bases and J dropped 7 bases, with 24 bases sitting between them. The germline V gene has CDR1 SGHRS and CDR2 YFSETQ. This rearrangement joins TRBV5-1 to TRBJ1-2; the D gene is possibly TRBD1 (6 bases). The TCR sequence derives from an adult who was a healthcare worker with PCR-confirmed SARS-CoV-2 infection or an uninfected control (not recorded which). Material: whole blood, obtained at baseline. The CDR3 loop reads CASSLIPTGLAAIGYTF. CDR3 in DNA: TGCGCCAGCAGCTTAATCCCGACAGGCCTGGCCGCTATTGGCTACACCTTC.